Below, 18 T cell receptor beta chains from the same sample are listed, as sequenced in a study of CD8 T cells in ankylosing spondylitis. TCRdb analysed the 5' RACE reads with MiXCR anew, one entry per CDR3 protein. This table has a few hundred thousand distinct CDR3 sequences, more than 15% appearing once. The material sequenced was blood, either unsorted or a sorted T cell fraction (not recorded which). The receptors here all came from a male donor with ankylosing spondylitis or in good health (not recorded which).

This clonotype was counted only a few times. This rearrangement joins TRBV5-5 to TRBJ1-2; maybe TRBD1 (5 bases). The germline V gene has CDR1 SGHKS and CDR2 YYEKEE (reference sequence). The CDR3 length is 15 residues. With 0 bases removed from V and 1 base from J, the gap between germline ends came to 10 bases. As DNA, the CDR3 is TGTGCCAGCAGCTTGGATTGGGACCTTAACTATGGCTACACCTTC. This translates into CASSLDWDLNYGYTF.

This clonotype turned up a few times. The chain employs TRBV5-1 and TRBJ2-1, with 7 bases identical to TRBD2. Germline assignment: CDR1 SGHRS and CDR2 YFSETQ. This CDR3 has 14 residues. The junction had 5 bases not matched to a gene; V was cut back by 3 bases and J by 5 bases. CDR3 DNA: TGCGCCAGCAGCTCGCCTAGCGGAAACAATGAGCAGTTCTTC. It codes for CASSSPSGNNEQFF.

This clonotype appeared a few times. The V gene is TRBV27, the J gene TRBJ1-1; weak D call: TRBD1 (5 bases). V dropped 1 base and J dropped 4 bases, with 13 bases sitting between them. CDR3 size: 15 residues. CDR1 and CDR2 from the germline V gene are MNHEY and SMNVEV (reference sequence). CDR3: CASSLWGPLSTEAFF. The CDR3 bases are TGTGCCAGCAGTTTATGGGGACCACTTTCCACTGAAGCTTTCTTT.

V and J are TRBV20-1 and TRBJ2-2, with TRBD2 matching 10 bases. The CDR3 consists of 19 residues. CDR1 is DFQATT, CDR2 SNEGSKA, per germline (reference sequence). Trimming at V came to 0 bases and at J to 2 bases, leaving 12 bases not matched to a gene. The CDR3, as DNA: TGCAGTGCTAGAGATAAGCGGGAGGGCTTTGGGCTCAACACCGGGGAGCTGTTTTTT. Translation gives CSARDKREGFGLNTGELFF.

The chain carries TRBV19 and TRBJ2-1, with 8 bases that match TRBD2. The CDR3 is 14 amino acids. V lost 3 bases and J lost 4; bases outside the gene matches: 2. Germline CDR1 is LNHDA and CDR2 is SQIVND (reference sequence). Here the CDR3 DNA reads TGTGCCAGTAGTATTACTAGCGGATACAATGAGCAGTTCTTC. Its translation: CASSITSGYNEQFF.

This chain joins TRBV12-3 or TRBV12-4 and TRBJ2-7; D possibly corresponds to TRBD2 (6 bases). The CDR3 has 13 amino acids. The V end lost 5 bases, the J end lost 5 bases, and 13 bases lay between the germline ends. CDR3 in DNA: TGTGCCAGCAGTCCCGGCGGGATTAACGAGCAGTACTTC. Encoded protein: CASSPGGINEQYF.

In its sample, this clonotype was seen a few times. The gene calls are TRBV14 and TRBJ2-1; D not resolved. Germline V gene sequence: CDR1 SGHDN, CDR2 FVKESK. The germline V and J ends were trimmed by 7 bases and 0 bases, with 7 bases remaining between them. The CDR3 contains 13 residues. CDR3 sequence: CASTGSSYNEQFF. CDR3 bases: TGTGCCAGCACCGGCAGCTCCTACAATGAGCAGTTCTTC.

This clonotype was seen only a few times. The chain joins TRBV5-1 to TRBJ2-2, with 10 bases that match TRBD1. The V gene end was trimmed by 4 bases and the J gene end by 6 bases; junction bases not matched to a gene: 6. The CDR3 runs to 15 residues. Germline V gene data show CDR1 as SGHRS and CDR2 as YFSETQ. DNA for the CDR3: TGCGCCAGCAGCCCAATCGGGACAGGGGCCGGGGAGCTGTTTTTT. Encoded protein: CASSPIGTGAGELFF.

This clonotype appeared many times. The chain links TRBV27 to TRBJ2-1, with 7 bases lining up with TRBD2. Germline V lookup: CDR1 MNHEY, CDR2 SMNVEV (reference sequence). The CDR3 is 16 amino acids. V lost 8 bases to trimming and J lost 0 bases; unmatched junction nucleotides: 10. The CDR3 DNA reads as TGTGCCAGCTCGGCGGGCGGGAGCAACTCCTACAATGAGCAGTTCTTC. Its protein is CASSAGGSNSYNEQFF.

This clonotype was seen more than once but under ten times. V is TRBV12-3 or TRBV12-4 and J is TRBJ2-7; 9 bases map to TRBD2. Trimming removed 5 bases from V and 3 bases from J; junction bases left unmatched: 8. The CDR3 totals 15 residues. The CDR3 coding sequence is TGTGCCAGCAGTCGAGCGGGAGGAGGGAACTACGAGCAGTACTTC. It translates to CASSRAGGGNYEQYF.

Only a few counts were recorded for this clonotype. This sequence joins TRBV9 and TRBJ2-1; a possible D gene is TRBD2 (7 bases). The CDR3 covers 24 residues. Germline V gene sequence: CDR1 SGDLS, CDR2 YYNGEE. Trimming pared 3 bases from V and 8 bases from J, leaving 45 bases between. In DNA, the CDR3 is TGTGCCAGCAGCGAACCGGGACAAGGGTCCTCCCGGGGTGGGAGGGCCTCGGAGTCCTATGAGCAGTTCTTC. Encoded protein: CASSEPGQGSSRGGRASESYEQFF.

This clonotype was seen many times. The chain links TRBV11-2 to TRBJ1-1, with 8 nucleotides matching TRBD1. This CDR3 is 15 amino acids long. V lost 0 bases to trimming and J lost 4 bases; unmatched junction nucleotides: 4. Germline loops: CDR1 SGHAT, CDR2 FQNNGV. The CDR3 nucleotides are TGTGCCAGCAGCTTAGATGGACAGGGTGGCACTGAAGCTTTCTTT. Translation gives CASSLDGQGGTEAFF.

This clonotype was seen a few times. This rearrangement joins TRBV27 to TRBJ2-7; D gene ambiguous. Trimming took 1 base from V and 1 from J, leaving 8 bases between them. CDR1 MNHEY and CDR2 SMNVEV come from the germline V gene (reference sequence). The CDR3 covers 14 residues. DNA for the CDR3: TGTGCCAGCAGTTTATTGTGGGATTCCTACGAGCAGTACTTC. Translation: CASSLLWDSYEQYF.

The chain has TRBV7-8 and TRBJ2-5, with TRBD2 identical over 7 bases. The CDR3 spans 16 residues. V was clipped by 0 bases and J by 3 bases; unmatched bases: 7. Per the germline V gene, CDR1 is SGHVS and CDR2 is FQNEAQ. CDR3 loop: CASSLAGASGKETQYF. The DNA of the CDR3 is TGTGCCAGCAGCTTAGCAGGGGCCAGCGGGAAAGAGACCCAGTACTTC.

This clonotype has a count of ten or more. The chain links TRBV5-1 to TRBJ2-1, with D hard to call. Trimming left V 1 base short and J 5 bases short, with 7 bases between. The CDR3 has 13 amino acids. Germline-derived CDR1 and CDR2 are SGHRS and YFSETQ. Written as DNA, the CDR3 is TGCGCCAGCAGCTTGTCGCAGAACAATGAGCAGTTCTTC. Translating gives CASSLSQNNEQFF.

This clonotype appeared a few times. This chain joins TRBV25-1 and TRBJ2-2, with TRBD2 as a possible D gene (6 bases). The CDR3 runs to 13 residues. From germline, CDR1 is MGHDK and CDR2 SYGVNS. Trimming removed 5 bases from V and 4 bases from J, with 8 bases in between. The CDR3 coding sequence is TGTGCCAGCAGTAGTAGCGGCACCGGGGAGCTGTTTTTT. It yields the protein CASSSSGTGELFF.

This clonotype was detected only once. The J gene is TRBJ2-2, the V gene TRBV12-3 or TRBV12-4, with no clear D. The CDR3 has 14 residues. Trimming stripped 4 bases from V and 5 bases from J, with 11 bases between. Written as DNA, the CDR3 is TGTGCCAGCAGTTCGGCCCTGGGGACCGGGGAGCTGTTTTTT. Encoded protein: CASSSALGTGELFF.

This chain uses TRBV11-3 with TRBJ2-2; D gene ambiguous. Germline values: CDR1 SGHNT, CDR2 YENEEA. Trimming pared 3 bases from V and 3 bases from J, leaving 5 bases between. CDR3 length equals 13 residues. The CDR3 spells CASSFIDTGELFF. The CDR3 DNA reads as TGTGCCAGCAGCTTTATCGACACCGGGGAGCTGTTTTTT.